The clone carrying this TCR beta chain was counted between two and nine times. Its matching antigen is unknown. The use of a sample-barcoded 5' primer and a J-beta primer mix characterized a second PCR of about 6 to 12 cycles. TCRdb analysed the 5' RACE reads with MiXCR anew, one entry per CDR3 protein. The table records roughly 1.5 million distinct CDR3 sequences, 40% to 45% of them present only once. The sample is drawn from a study of blood T cells in healthy people across ages. Overall study findings and caveats: The recorded TCR beta diversity per million T cells decreased in a roughly linear manner with age.

Per sample, no less than 6 micrograms of total RNA were extracted. The CDR3 length is 16 residues. CDR1 is MNHEY, CDR2 SMNVEV, per germline (reference sequence). The sample consisted of blood. The sequence was obtained from a woman aged 18 to 35 in good health. The chain recombines TRBV27 with TRBJ2-1; 11 nucleotides match TRBD2. The DNA end lines up better with TRBJ2-7; the J call may be wrong. The CDR3 DNA reads TGTGCCAGCAGTTTCTTAGCGGGGGGGCGCTACAATGAGCAGTACTTC. Protein: CASSFLAGGRYNEQYF.